The entry below gives a single T cell receptor beta chain sequence along with its context. These data are taken from a study of graft-versus-host responses after intestinal transplantation. Overall study: Multivisceral, liver-intestinal, or isolated intestinal transplants were received by the recipients.

Profiled with immunoSEQ multiplex PCR; TCRdb holds only in-frame clones, not every one. The sample contains about 10,000 clones, 90% to 95% of which appear only once. The CDR3 extends over 18 amino acids. Germline CDR1 MDHEN, CDR2 SYDVKM. Trimming removed 4 bases from V and 2 bases from J, with 18 bases in between. Material: bone marrow, obtained roughly 500 days after intestinal transplantation. The sequence was obtained from a human patient who received an intestinal transplant, so some T cells may come from the graft donor. V and J are TRBV28 and TRBJ2-6; TRBD2 is a possible D gene (7 bases). The CDR3 sequence is CASSSGGRSVAGANVLTF. DNA of the CDR3: TGTGCCAGCAGTTCGGGGGGCCGATCGGTCGCTGGGGCCAACGTCCTGACTTTC.